Below are 5 T cell receptor beta chains sequenced from a single sample in a study of T cell changes during pregnancy in multiple sclerosis. Profiling relied on immunoSEQ multiplex PCR, and the TCRdb table lists in-frame clones only, not all of them. The data show about 73,000 clones, about 92% seen once. This specimen consisted of peripheral blood, obtained in the third trimester of pregnancy. Source of these receptors: a female donor in good health, enrolled as a control in a pregnancy study.

V and J are TRBV4-1 and TRBJ1-3; D unresolved. The V gene's germline CDR1 is MGHRA and CDR2 YSYEKL. Trimming stripped 1 base from V and 0 bases from J, with 4 bases between. The CDR3 consists of 14 residues. The CDR3 protein is CASSQAGSGNTIYF. The CDR3 bases are TGCGCCAGCAGCCAAGCAGGCTCTGGAAACACCATATATTTT.

The chain joins TRBV9 to TRBJ2-1, with 8 bases aligning to TRBD2. Germline trimming cut 3 bases from V and 6 bases from J; bases unmatched to any gene: 14. Germline CDR1 and CDR2: SGDLS and YYNGEE. The CDR3 contains 17 residues. The CDR3 DNA follows: TGTGCCAGCAGCGCGGGACTAGATCAGCCCTATTCCAATGAGCAGTTCTTC. Translated, it gives CASSAGLDQPYSNEQFF.

This chain links TRBV18 with TRBJ2-5; TRBD1 matches at 9 bases. Germline V gives CDR1 KGHSH, CDR2 LQKENI. The CDR3 has 15 amino acids. V lost 4 bases and J lost 1; bases outside the gene matches: 4. The CDR3 nucleotides read TGTGCCAGCTCACGAAAACAGGGGGCCCAAGAGACCCAGTACTTC. The encoded protein is CASSRKQGAQETQYF.

The chain couples TRBV21-1 to TRBJ1-6. TRBV21-1 is a pseudogene. CDR3 size: 17 residues. The CDR3 loop reads CASSLRRGREFEFPLHF. The DNA of the CDR3 is TGTGCCAGCAGCCTTCGGAGAGGGAGAGAATTCGAATTTCCCCTCCACTTT.

This chain connects TRBV19 to TRBJ2-7, with 16 bases that match TRBD2. J lost 6 bases, V lost 4 bases, and 6 bases had no gene match. The germline V gene has CDR1 LNHDA and CDR2 SQIVND (reference sequence). The CDR3 has 16 amino acids. CDR3 in DNA: TGTGCCAGTAGTACGGTCGGGACTAGCGGGAGGGGCGAGCAGTACTTC. Its translation is CASSTVGTSGRGEQYF.